Below are 28 T cell receptor beta chains sequenced from a single sample in a study of blood T cell repertoires in COVID-19. TCRdb keeps only in-frame clones here, not all; method: immunoSEQ multiplex PCR. The sample records about 110,000 clones, more than 75% being singletons. The material sequenced was peripheral blood. The receptors derive from a woman aged 50 to 65 with acute or convalescent COVID-19.

This chain joins TRBV30 and TRBJ1-1, with 7 positions matching TRBD1. This CDR3 spans 15 amino acids. The germline gives CDR1 GTSNPN, CDR2 SVGIG (reference sequence). The J segment lost 5 bases and the V segment lost 0 bases, leaving 9 bases of the junction unmatched. This CDR3 is CAWSVPRGSGTEAFF. The DNA of the CDR3 is TGTGCCTGGAGTGTCCCCAGGGGGTCGGGAACTGAAGCTTTCTTT.

This clone has a handful of counts. The V call is TRBV7-8, the J call TRBJ2-7; 7 positions match TRBD1. Germline-derived CDR1 and CDR2 are SGHVS and FQNEAQ. The CDR3 is 14 residues long. J gave up 6 bases and V 5 bases, and 10 bases lay outside the gene matches. This CDR3 is CASSTRGRHGEQYF. The CDR3 DNA reads as TGTGCCAGCAGCACTAGGGGGCGTCATGGCGAGCAGTACTTC.

The chain is built from TRBV5-6 and TRBJ1-1, with D possibly matching TRBD1 (5 bases). Germline CDR1 and CDR2: SGHDT and YYEEEE. V was cut by 4 bases and J by 4 bases, with 17 bases left in between. The CDR3 length is 15 residues. The CDR3 coding sequence is TGTGCCAGCAGCCTGCGACAGTATTGGGCCACTGAAGCTTTCTTT. It is translated as CASSLRQYWATEAFF.

The chain is built from TRBV28 and TRBJ1-1; D is perhaps TRBD1 (6 bases). V lost 5 bases and J lost 2, with 15 bases in between. The CDR3 contains 15 residues. Germline CDR1 MDHEN, CDR2 SYDVKM. CDR3 in amino acids: CASSTTGYFNTEAFF. The CDR3 DNA reads TGTGCCAGCAGTACTACAGGGTATTTCAACACTGAAGCTTTCTTT. Filled out from reference TRBV28 and TRBJ1-1, the complete variable domain reads DVKVTQSSRYLVKRTGEKVFLECVQDMDHENMFWYRQDPGLGLRLIYFSYDVKMKEKGDIPEGYSVSREKKERFSLILESASTNQTSMYLCASSTTGYFNTEAFFGQGTRLTVV.

The chain carries TRBV2 and TRBJ2-2, with 7 positions matching TRBD1. The germline CDR1 and CDR2 sequences are SNHLY and FYNNEI. CDR3 size: 14 residues. Trimming removed 4 bases from V and 7 bases from J; junction bases left unmatched: 6. In DNA, the CDR3 is TGTGCCAGCAGTGGAAGACAGGGTGGCGGGGAGCTGTTTTTT. Translated: CASSGRQGGGELFF.

This chain connects TRBV5-1 to TRBJ2-7; 10 bases fit TRBD2. CDR1 is SGHRS and CDR2 is YFSETQ in the germline V gene. The V segment lost 1 base and the J segment 1 base; nucleotides outside the gene matches: 8. The CDR3 is 17 residues long. CDR3 DNA: TGCGCCAGCAGCTTGACGGCTAGCGGGAGTAGGTCCTACGAGCAGTACTTC. It is translated as CASSLTASGSRSYEQYF.

V is TRBV6-5 and J is TRBJ1-2; D not resolved. The CDR3 spans 13 residues. Per germline, CDR1 MNHEY and CDR2 SVGAGI. V was cut by 0 bases and J by 5 bases, with 7 bases left in between. CDR3 coding DNA: TGTGCCAGCAGTTACTCGAGGGAGTATGGCTACACCTTC. Amino acid sequence: CASSYSREYGYTF.

The chain carries TRBV19 and TRBJ1-1; D gene unclear. V was trimmed by 4 bases and J by 0 bases, leaving 6 bases between them. The CDR3 runs 13 residues. The germline V gene has CDR1 LNHDA and CDR2 SQIVND (reference sequence). CDR3 DNA: TGTGCCAGTAGTAGTCAGGTGAACACTGAAGCTTTCTTT. Translation: CASSSQVNTEAFF.

The chain joins TRBV28 to TRBJ2-4; TRBD1 matches 11 bases. Trimming at V came to 3 bases and at J to 7 bases, leaving 8 bases not matched to a gene. Germline values: CDR1 MDHEN, CDR2 SYDVKM. The CDR3 totals 16 residues. This CDR3 reads CASSFGIGTGGNIQYF. The CDR3 nucleotides are TGTGCCAGCAGTTTCGGAATCGGGACAGGGGGGAACATTCAGTACTTC.

The J gene is TRBJ1-1, the V gene TRBV24-1, with TRBD1 identical over 8 bases. The V gene end was trimmed by 3 bases and the J gene end by 6 bases; junction bases not matched to a gene: 5. Germline V gives CDR1 KGHDR, CDR2 SFDVKD. The CDR3 runs 14 residues. CDR3 protein: CATSDPGQGSEAFF. CDR3 nucleotide sequence: TGTGCCACCAGTGATCCCGGACAGGGATCTGAAGCTTTCTTT.

The CDR3 spells CASSLDGPGEAFF. The CDR3 DNA follows: TGTGCCAGCAGCTTAGACGGCCCAGGGGAAGCTTTCTTT. The V call is TRBV7-8, the J call TRBJ1-1; D is perhaps TRBD1 (5 bases). The CDR3 spans 13 residues. The ends were cut back, 1 base at V and 8 bases at J, with 11 bases in the middle. Looked up from germline, CDR1 is SGHVS and CDR2 is FQNEAQ.

The rearrangement joins TRBV19 to TRBJ1-5; possible D gene TRBD1, 6 bases. Germline V gene lookup returns CDR1 LNHDA and CDR2 SQIVND (reference sequence). The CDR3 is 12 amino acids. V lost 7 bases to trimming and J lost 7 bases, with 11 bases between them. Written as DNA, the CDR3 is TGTGCCAGTAATCAGGGGAACCAGCCCCAGCATTTT. Protein sequence: CASNQGNQPQHF. The full variable domain, in which reference TRBV19 and TRBJ1-5 provide the parts outside the CDR3, is DGGITQSPKYLFRKEGQNVTLSCEQNLNHDAMYWYRQDPGQGLRLIYYSQIVNDFQKGDIAEGYSVSREKKESFPLTVTSAQKNPTAFYLCASNQGNQPQHFGDGTRLSIL.

The CDR3 bases are TGTGCCAGCAGCGTAGGAGGACAGCCGCTCTATGGCTACACCTTC. Its translation: CASSVGGQPLYGYTF. The gene calls are TRBV9 and TRBJ1-2; D might be TRBD1 (6 bases). With 0 bases removed from V and 4 bases from J, the gap between germline ends came to 13 bases. There are 15 residues in the CDR3. Germline V gene lookup returns CDR1 SGDLS and CDR2 YYNGEE.

The rearrangement joins TRBV6-5 to TRBJ1-5; D not resolved. The length of the CDR3 is 15 residues. The V gene's germline CDR1 is MNHEY and CDR2 SVGAGI. Trimming removed 0 bases at V and 1 base at J, with 7 bases between. In DNA, the CDR3 is TGTGCCAGCAGTTACTCGAGAACGAGCAATCAGCCCCAGCATTTT. Its protein is CASSYSRTSNQPQHF.

This chain uses TRBV29-1 with TRBJ1-4, with 7 bases lining up with TRBD1. Germline V lookup: CDR1 SQVTM, CDR2 ANQGSEA. After removal of 2 bases from V and 3 bases from J, the junction contained 0 bases not matched to a gene. The CDR3 loop spans 13 amino acids. CDR3 nucleotides: TGCAGCGTTGAACAGGGGGCTAATGAAAAACTGTTTTTT. It translates to CSVEQGANEKLFF.

This clone was counted a single time. The V gene is TRBV15, the J gene TRBJ1-2; a possible D gene is TRBD1 (5 bases). V lost 3 bases, J lost 4 bases, and 12 bases lay in between. This CDR3 is 14 amino acids long. Germline V gene lookup returns CDR1 LNHNV and CDR2 YYDKDF (reference sequence). Written as DNA, the CDR3 is TGTGCCACCAGCAGTTCCAGGGTAGGCTATGGCTACACCTTC. Translation: CATSSSRVGYGYTF.

V is TRBV6-6 and J is TRBJ2-1; 10 bases match TRBD1. Germline V gene lookup returns CDR1 MNHNY and CDR2 SVGAGI (reference sequence). The CDR3 contains 12 residues. The trim removed 2 bases at V and 16 bases at J, leaving 5 bases unmatched. The CDR3, as DNA: TGTGCCAGCAGTTACGGACAGGGGGTAATTTTCTTC. It translates to CASSYGQGVIFF.

The rearrangement links TRBV23-1 to TRBJ2-7; 8 positions agree with TRBD1. TRBV23-1 is classed as an ORF, of uncertain function. V trimming: 0 bases; J trimming: 2 bases; junction bases outside the gene matches: 9. The CDR3 totals 17 residues. The CDR3 loop reads CASSQSRGQVPTYEQYF. CDR3 sequence (DNA): TGCGCCAGCAGTCAATCTAGGGGACAGGTCCCTACCTACGAGCAGTACTTC.

The chain has TRBV5-1 and TRBJ2-3; D gene unclear. The CDR3 has 15 residues. CDR1 SGHRS and CDR2 YFSETQ come from the germline V gene. V was pared by 4 bases and J by 4 bases, with 16 bases between. The CDR3: CASSQNRRDADTQYF. CDR3 DNA: TGCGCCAGCAGCCAGAACCGGAGAGACGCAGATACGCAGTATTTT.

This clone has a single count. Within the sample, other DNA sequences also encode this same CDR3. The CDR3 loop reads CASSSLAGQETQYF. CDR3 bases: TGTGCCAGCAGCTCACTAGCGGGGCAAGAGACCCAGTACTTC. The chain joins TRBV27 to TRBJ2-5; 10 bases are shared with TRBD2. The CDR3 covers 14 residues. Per germline, CDR1 MNHEY and CDR2 SMNVEV (reference sequence). J gave up 2 bases and V 6 bases, and 3 bases lay outside the gene matches.

The chain carries TRBV9 and TRBJ1-2; no reliable D call. This CDR3 comprises 15 residues. Germline CDR1 is SGDLS and CDR2 is YYNGEE. The V and J ends lost 4 bases and 0 bases respectively, with 13 bases between them. This CDR3 is CASSMSLSSNYGYTF. The CDR3 DNA follows: TGTGCCAGCAGCATGAGCCTATCCTCTAACTATGGCTACACCTTC.

The chain combines TRBV2 with TRBJ2-1; 8 bases line up with TRBD2. This CDR3 is built from 15 residues. Germline-derived CDR1 and CDR2 are SNHLY and FYNNEI. The J segment lost 2 bases and the V segment lost 2 bases, leaving 2 bases of the junction unmatched. The CDR3 loop reads CASSETSGTYNEQFF. Written as DNA, the CDR3 is TGTGCCAGCAGTGAAACTAGCGGAACCTACAATGAGCAGTTCTTC.

This clone was seen a single time. The chain combines TRBV6-5 with TRBJ1-2; D perhaps matches TRBD1 (5 bases). V was cut by 7 bases and J by 8 bases, with 20 bases left in between. The CDR3 has 14 amino acids. Per germline, CDR1 MNHEY and CDR2 SVGAGI. In DNA form, the CDR3 reads TGTGCCAGCAAGGAGGGGCGGCCGACGTCCGGCTACACCTTC. This encodes CASKEGRPTSGYTF.

This clone was picked up a small number of times. In DNA, the CDR3 is TGTGCCAGCAGCCCTAGACAGGGCATGGTAAATGAGCAGTTCTTC. It codes for CASSPRQGMVNEQFF. This chain joins TRBV14 and TRBJ2-1, with 7 positions matching TRBD1. The CDR3 has 15 amino acids. CDR1 and CDR2 (germline): SGHDN, FVKESK. V trimming: 4 bases; J trimming: 7 bases; junction bases outside the gene matches: 10. Complete variable domain (other parts from reference TRBV14 and TRBJ2-1): EAGVTQFPSHSVIEKGQTVTLRCDPISGHDNLYWYRRVMGKEIKFLLHFVKESKQDESGMPNNRFLAERTGGTYSTLKVQPAELEDSGVYFCASSPRQGMVNEQFFGPGTRLTVL.

The chain is built from TRBV24-1 and TRBJ2-7; perhaps TRBD1 as D (5 bases). The CDR3 consists of 11 residues. Trimming removed 1 base from V and 10 bases from J, with 7 bases in between. CDR1 is KGHDR, CDR2 SFDVKD, per germline. CDR3 nucleotides: TGTGCCACCAGTGATTTTCAGGGTCAGTACTTC. This sequence encodes CATSDFQGQYF.

The chain couples TRBV9 to TRBJ2-2, with D unclear. Germline V CDR1 and CDR2: SGDLS, YYNGEE. This CDR3 contains 14 residues. The V and J ends lost 5 bases and 2 bases respectively, with 10 bases between them. The CDR3 nucleotides are TGTGCCAGCAGTCGTGACACCAACACCGGGGAGCTGTTTTTT. It yields the protein CASSRDTNTGELFF.

This clone has only one observation. This sequence joins TRBV7-9 and TRBJ1-2; possibly TRBD1 for D (6 bases). CDR3 length: 14 residues. Trimming pared 4 bases from V and 8 bases from J, leaving 17 bases between. Germline V lookup: CDR1 SEHNR, CDR2 FQNEAQ (reference sequence). This CDR3 reads CASSYESRQAGYTF. The CDR3, as DNA: TGTGCCAGCAGCTACGAATCCCGACAGGCGGGCTACACCTTC. Filled out from reference TRBV7-9 and TRBJ1-2, the complete variable domain reads DTGVSQNPRHKITKRGQNVTFRCDPISEHNRLYWYRQTLGQGPEFLTYFQNEAQLEKSRLLSDRFSAERPKGSFSTLEIQRTEQGDSAMYLCASSYESRQAGYTFGSGTRLTVV.

This clone was picked up one time. V gene TRBV18 combines with J gene TRBJ1-1; D call uncertain. V was trimmed by 3 bases and J by 1 base, leaving 12 bases between them. The CDR3 consists of 15 residues. Germline V gene data show CDR1 as KGHSH and CDR2 as LQKENI. CDR3 sequence: CASSPPYAGNTEAFF. The CDR3 DNA reads as TGTGCCAGCTCACCCCCTTATGCAGGGAACACTGAAGCTTTCTTT.